These 22 T cell receptor beta chains share one sample of origin, sequenced in a study of Ad26.COV2.S vaccination and SARS-CoV-2 variants. The sample's treatment: 19 received Ad26.COV2.S at low or high dose, single or two shots; roughly five received placebo; per-sample allocation not given. Day 63 after the first vaccine or placebo injection was the time point for sampling. Using immunoSEQ multiplex PCR, the repertoire was profiled, and TCRdb retains in-frame clones only, with some absent. This table has 350,000 to 450,000 clones, 80% to 90% appearing once. Sequenced here: peripheral blood, sampled in a trial of Ad26.COV2.S vaccine versus placebo. The receptor source for this set is a person between 18 and 65 years old who received the Ad26.COV2.S COVID-19 vaccine or a placebo.

The chain links TRBV4-1 to TRBJ1-6; 8 nucleotides match TRBD1. V trimming: 3 bases; J trimming: 11 bases; junction bases outside the gene matches: 9. Germline-derived CDR1 and CDR2 are MGHRA and YSYEKL. CDR3 size: 15 residues. CDR3 sequence: CASSQDRETRTPLHF. The CDR3 nucleotides read TGCGCCAGCAGCCAGGACAGGGAGACACGAACACCCCTCCACTTT.

This clone occurred once. This sequence joins TRBV11-2 and TRBJ2-2; 7 nucleotides match TRBD2. The CDR3 contains 15 residues. Trimming took 1 base from V and 6 from J; bases not matched to a gene: 5. Germline CDR1 reads SGHAT; CDR2 reads FQNNGV. This CDR3 reads CASSLVTSRPGELFF. Here the CDR3 DNA reads TGTGCCAGCAGCTTAGTGACTAGCCGCCCCGGGGAGCTGTTTTTT.

The chain joins TRBV19 to TRBJ1-3, with D perhaps matching TRBD1 (6 bases). There are 15 residues in the CDR3. Germline loops: CDR1 LNHDA, CDR2 SQIVND (reference sequence). The V gene lost 5 bases and the J gene lost 4 bases, with 15 bases spanning the gap. CDR3 in DNA: TGTGCCAGTAGTCTCCCCTCGGGGGCGGGAAACACCATATATTTT. This gives the protein CASSLPSGAGNTIYF.

The chain links TRBV6-5 to TRBJ1-2; 7 bases match TRBD1. The ends lost 6 bases at V and 11 bases at J; junction bases unmatched: 12. Germline lookup yields CDR1 MNHEY and CDR2 SVGAGI. The CDR3 has 13 residues. The chain's CDR3 is CASRAPGQSLYTF. CDR3 nucleotides: TGTGCCAGCAGGGCGCCGGGACAGTCTCTTTACACCTTC.

V and J are TRBV30 and TRBJ1-1; 7 positions match TRBD1. The V gene end was trimmed by 4 bases and the J gene end by 7 bases; junction bases not matched to a gene: 9. Germline CDR1 reads GTSNPN; CDR2 reads SVGIG (reference sequence). CDR3 length equals 13 residues. DNA of the CDR3: TGTGCCTGGACTCCACAGGGGTTGAGTGAAGCTTTCTTT. Translation gives CAWTPQGLSEAFF.

The chain uses TRBV7-3 and TRBJ2-1, with unresolved D. V lost 5 bases and J lost 6, with 8 bases in between. Germline assignment: CDR1 SGHTA and CDR2 FQGTGA. The CDR3 has 12 residues. The CDR3 DNA reads TGTGCCAGCAGCGCCTCGTCCAATGAGCAGTTCTTC. Translated: CASSASSNEQFF. The variable domain in full, completed from reference TRBV7-3 and TRBJ2-1, reads GAGVSQTPSNKVTEKGKYVELRCDPISGHTALYWYRQSLGQGPEFLIYFQGTGAADDSGLPNDRFFAVRPEGSVSTLKIQRTERGDSAVYLCASSASSNEQFFGPGTRLTVL.

CDR3 DNA: TGTGCCAGCAGAGGGGGACAGGGGTACACTGAAGCTTTCTTT. Translation gives CASRGGQGYTEAFF. The gene calls are TRBV25-1 and TRBJ1-1; 10 bases agree with TRBD1. CDR3 size: 14 residues. Germline loops: CDR1 MGHDK, CDR2 SYGVNS. Trimming at V came to 6 bases and at J to 3 bases, leaving 4 bases not matched to a gene.

There are many counts of this clone. This chain links TRBV2 with TRBJ1-4, with unresolved D. CDR3 length equals 14 residues. The V gene's germline CDR1 is SNHLY and CDR2 FYNNEI. Trimming removed 7 bases from V and 8 bases from J, with 17 bases in between. The CDR3 here is CASTRWRVGEKLFF. The DNA of the CDR3 is TGTGCCAGCACCCGTTGGAGGGTTGGGGAAAAACTGTTTTTT.

The chain recombines TRBV7-2 with TRBJ1-2; 7 nucleotides line up with TRBD1. J gave up 4 bases and V 6 bases, and 17 bases lay outside the gene matches. The CDR3 is 17 amino acids. Per germline, CDR1 SGHTA and CDR2 FQGNSA. This chain's CDR3 is CASRSWDSYLSGYGYTF. In DNA form, the CDR3 reads TGTGCCAGCAGATCGTGGGACAGTTACCTATCCGGCTATGGCTACACCTTC.

This rearrangement joins TRBV5-1 to TRBJ2-2; D perhaps matches TRBD2 (6 bases). V was cut by 6 bases and J by 5 bases, with 26 bases left in between. Germline V gives CDR1 SGHRS, CDR2 YFSETQ. The CDR3 has 18 amino acids. The CDR3 region is CASMSRVGGIGGTGELFF. The CDR3, as DNA: TGCGCCAGCATGTCCCGTGTTGGGGGGATCGGAGGGACCGGGGAGCTGTTTTTT.

The genes are TRBV2 and TRBJ1-2; D may be TRBD1 (5 bases). Germline V gives CDR1 SNHLY, CDR2 FYNNEI. V lost 0 bases, J lost 4 bases, and 9 bases lay in between. CDR3 length: 14 amino acids. CDR3 in DNA: TGTGCCAGCAGTGAAGCTGGGCAGGGCTATGGCTACACCTTC. Residues: CASSEAGQGYGYTF. The full variable domain, completed using reference TRBV2 and TRBJ1-2, is EPEVTQTPSHQVTQMGQEVILRCVPISNHLYFYWYRQILGQKVEFLVSFYNNEISEKSEIFDDQFSVERPDGSNFTLKIRSTKLEDSAMYFCASSEAGQGYGYTFGSGTRLTVV.

V usage is TRBV4-1 and J usage is TRBJ2-2; D not resolved. Germline assignment: CDR1 MGHRA and CDR2 YSYEKL. The CDR3 extends over 17 amino acids. V was trimmed by 0 bases and J by 1 base, leaving 12 bases between them. The CDR3 DNA sequence: TGCGCCAGCAGCCAAGATCAAAAAGATGGGAACACCGGGGAGCTGTTTTTT. This translates into CASSQDQKDGNTGELFF.

The rearrangement joins TRBV6-6 to TRBJ1-1, with 8 bases fitting TRBD1. CDR1 is MNHNY and CDR2 is SVGAGI in the germline V gene (reference sequence). After removal of 4 bases from V and 3 bases from J, the junction contained 7 bases not matched to a gene. The CDR3 consists of 15 residues. CDR3 loop: CASSSTGGKDTEAFF. As DNA, the CDR3 is TGTGCCAGCAGTTCAACAGGGGGGAAGGACACTGAAGCTTTCTTT.

V and J are TRBV7-6 and TRBJ2-2, with 13 positions matching TRBD2. The germline V gene has CDR1 SGHVS and CDR2 FNYEAQ. The CDR3 is 18 residues long. Trimming cost V 5 bases and J 4 bases; bases outside gene matches: 10. CDR3 region: CASSAPEGLAGTTGELFF. Written as DNA, the CDR3 is TGTGCCAGCAGCGCCCCGGAGGGACTAGCGGGGACCACCGGGGAGCTGTTTTTT.

This chain connects TRBV7-3 to TRBJ1-1; 10 nucleotides agree with TRBD1. Germline V gene sequence: CDR1 SGHTA, CDR2 FQGTGA. V was clipped by 2 bases and J by 3 bases; unmatched bases: 9. CDR3 length equals 17 residues. CDR3 DNA: TGTGCCAGCAGCTTAGGTAGGGGGACAGGGGATCACACTGAAGCTTTCTTT. Translation gives CASSLGRGTGDHTEAFF.

J is TRBJ2-2 and V is TRBV10-3; the D gene is possibly TRBD1 (7 bases). Deletions cut 6 bases from V and 5 bases from J, with 13 bases between. CDR3 size: 14 residues. CDR1 is ENHRY, CDR2 SYGVKD, per germline. CDR3 nucleotide sequence: TGTGCCATCAGCTCCGCAGGGGGGACCGGGGAGCTGTTTTTT. Its protein product is CAISSAGGTGELFF.

The chain links TRBV3-1 (or the pseudogene TRBV3-2) to TRBJ1-4; D is ambiguous. The CDR3 has 11 residues. Germline V lookup: CDR1 LGHDT, CDR2 YNNKEL (reference sequence). The V gene lost 4 bases and the J gene lost 10 bases, with 7 bases spanning the gap. DNA of the CDR3: TGTGCCAGCAGCCGGGGAGGAAAACTGTTTTTT. Translating it yields CASSRGGKLFF.

The chain combines TRBV27 with TRBJ2-1; D is unresolved. The V gene lost 7 bases and the J gene lost 0 bases, with 10 bases spanning the gap. This CDR3 comprises 14 residues. Germline CDR1 and CDR2: MNHEY and SMNVEV (reference sequence). CDR3 nucleotides: TGTGCCAGCAAAAAACAGCTCTCCTACAATGAGCAGTTCTTC. It specifies CASKKQLSYNEQFF.

This clone was observed once. The V gene is TRBV7-2, the J gene TRBJ2-7, with 10 bases aligning to TRBD2. The CDR3 is 15 residues long. V was pared by 6 bases and J by 0 bases, with 5 bases of the junction left unmatched. Germline V gives CDR1 SGHTA, CDR2 FQGNSA. CDR3 DNA sequence: TGTGCCAGCAGAACGGGACTAGCGTTCTCCTACGAGCAGTACTTC. Translated: CASRTGLAFSYEQYF.

This clone was detected only once. The rearrangement joins TRBV30 to TRBJ2-3; D is perhaps TRBD2 (5 bases). Trimming took 8 bases from V and 2 from J, leaving 11 bases between them. CDR1 and CDR2 from the germline V gene are GTSNPN and SVGIG (reference sequence). The CDR3 is 12 residues long. CDR3 sequence reads: CARTGSTDTQYF. The CDR3 DNA is TGTGCCCGGACGGGATCCACAGATACGCAGTATTTT.

The table lists this clone with a count of one. The genes are TRBV4-2 and TRBJ2-5, with TRBD1 as a possible D gene (6 bases). Looked up from germline, CDR1 is LGHNA and CDR2 is YNFKEQ. Trimming shortened V by 2 bases and J by 2 bases, and 9 bases separated the two germline ends. The CDR3 totals 14 residues. CDR3 sequence reads: CASSQSDRQETQYF. For the CDR3, the DNA is TGTGCCAGCAGCCAATCGGACAGACAAGAGACCCAGTACTTC.

The gene calls are TRBV5-4 and TRBJ2-3, with D hard to call. There are 13 residues in the CDR3. Germline CDR1 SGHNT, CDR2 YYREEE (reference sequence). Trimming removed 2 bases from V and 4 bases from J, with 8 bases in between. CDR3: CASSFERPDTQYF. The CDR3 nucleotides are TGTGCCAGCAGCTTCGAGCGTCCAGATACGCAGTATTTT.